Listed below are T cell receptor beta chains from one sample, sequenced in a study of OX40 agonist ivuxolimab in advanced cancers. TCRdb's copy holds only in-frame clones and misses some; the assay was immunoSEQ multiplex PCR. The data hold 70,000 to 95,000 clones, with roughly 88% observed a single time. Source: CD4+ or CD8+ T cells sorted from blood, taken in a trial of the OX40 agonist ivuxolimab. These receptors all stem from an adult with an advanced solid tumor such as melanoma, head and neck, liver or kidney cancer. Both conserved end residues are part of each CDR3. The D gene is left open where the match is weak. Only some rows state a clone size, as once, few, many or a class for expanded clones.

j_call	v_call	cdr3_length	d_call	clone_size	cdr3_aa	cdr3_nt
TRBJ2-1	TRBV19	17	TRBD2	NA	CASSIDLASGSYNEQFF	TGTGCCAGTAGTATAGATCTGGCCAGCGGGAGCTACAATGAGCAGTTCTTC
TRBJ2-2	TRBV14	17	NA	once	CASSQGGTSIPTGELFF	TGTGCCAGCAGCCAAGGGGGAACTTCAATACCCACCGGGGAGCTGTTTTTT
TRBJ1-1	TRBV5-5	15	NA	NA	CASSLSAGGGTEAFF	TGTGCCAGCAGCTTGTCCGCGGGCGGGGGCACTGAAGCTTTCTTT
TRBJ1-3	TRBV9	15	NA	NA	CASSVRLGPGNTIYF	TGTGCCAGCAGCGTCCGATTAGGGCCTGGAAACACCATATATTTT
TRBJ1-1	TRBV4-2	18	TRBD1	NA	CASSQGTQGEAGNTEAFF	TGTGCCAGCAGCCAAGGAACCCAGGGGGAGGCCGGGAACACTGAAGCTTTCTTT
TRBJ2-7	TRBV19	13	TRBD1	NA	CASSQGDAYEQYF	TGTGCCAGTTCACAGGGGGACGCCTACGAGCAGTACTTC
TRBJ1-5	TRBV19	12	NA	NA	CASSIVEQPQHF	TGTGCCAGTAGTATAGTCGAGCAGCCCCAGCATTTT
TRBJ2-5	TRBV11-2	15	TRBD1	NA	CASSSLAGTGVGQYF	TGTGCCAGCAGCTCTCTCGCCGGGACAGGGGTAGGGCAGTACTTC
TRBJ2-7	TRBV7-2	15	TRBD2	NA	CASSLTSGGPYEQYF	TGTGCCAGCAGCTTAACTAGCGGGGGTCCCTACGAGCAGTACTTC
TRBJ2-5	TRBV5-4	15	TRBD1	NA	CASSFRQGRQETQYF	TGTGCCAGCAGCTTCCGACAGGGGAGGCAAGAGACCCAGTACTTC
TRBJ1-2	TRBV7-6	13	TRBD1	NA	CASSRQGFGGYTF	TGTGCCAGCAGCCGACAGGGATTTGGAGGCTACACCTTC
TRBJ1-2	TRBV6-6	14	NA	NA	CASTPDTGLYGYTF	TGTGCCAGCACCCCCGACACCGGTCTCTATGGCTACACCTTC
TRBJ2-1	TRBV11-2	18	NA	NA	CASSLLAGQSSSYNEQFF	TGTGCCAGCAGCCTATTAGCGGGACAGAGTAGTTCCTACAATGAGCAGTTCTTC
TRBJ2-5	TRBV5-1	15	NA	once	CASSFNGQGQETQYF	TGCGCCAGCAGCTTTAATGGCCAGGGGCAAGAGACCCAGTACTTC
TRBJ2-7	TRBV5-1	17	TRBD1	NA	CASSLARGVAGGYEQYF	TGCGCCAGCAGCTTGGCCCGGGGAGTGGCAGGGGGCTACGAGCAGTACTTC
TRBJ2-3	TRBV5-1	15	NA	NA	CASSRVPPPGDTQYF	TGCGCCAGCAGCCGCGTCCCTCCCCCAGGGGATACGCAGTATTTT
TRBJ2-1	TRBV10-3	15	TRBD2	NA	CAIRGAGGPYNEQFF	TGTGCCATCAGGGGAGCGGGAGGACCCTACAATGAGCAGTTCTTC
TRBJ2-7	TRBV11-3	11	NA	NA	CASSSYRDKYF	TGTGCCAGCAGCTCCTACAGGGATAAGTACTTC
TRBJ2-3	TRBV2	14	NA	NA	CATRGDSNTDTQYF	TGTGCCACCAGGGGAGACAGTAACACAGATACGCAGTATTTT
TRBJ2-7	TRBV7-9	16	TRBD1	once	CASSRGQGATSYEQYF	TGTGCCAGCAGCAGGGGACAGGGGGCGACCTCCTACGAGCAGTACTTC
TRBJ2-7	TRBV19	16	TRBD2	NA	CASSKSGTSGSYEQYF	TGTGCCAGTAGTAAATCCGGGACTAGCGGCTCCTACGAGCAGTACTTC
TRBJ1-6	TRBV10-1	14	TRBD1	NA	CASSEGDRDSPLHF	TGCGCCAGCAGTGAGGGGGACAGGGACTCACCCCTCCACTTT
TRBJ1-1	TRBV19	14	TRBD1	NA	CASTKDRRNTEAFF	TGTGCCAGTACCAAGGACAGGAGGAACACTGAAGCTTTCTTT
TRBJ1-2	TRBV30	13	TRBD1	NA	CAWSSGTGDGYTF	TGTGCCTGGAGTTCCGGGACAGGGGACGGCTACACCTTC
TRBJ2-2	TRBV6-4	15	NA	few	CASSDSLESTGELFF	TGTGCCAGCAGTGACTCCCTGGAGAGCACCGGGGAGCTGTTTTTT
TRBJ2-6	TRBV6-1	14	NA	once	CASMRDSGANVLTF	TGTGCCAGCATGCGAGACTCTGGGGCCAACGTCCTGACTTTC
TRBJ2-2	TRBV6-4	14	NA	once	CASSDTGRSGELFF	TGTGCCAGCAGTGACACGGGGCGTAGCGGGGAGCTGTTTTTT
TRBJ1-6	TRBV5-4	16	TRBD1	NA	CASSRSDRGLNSPLHF	TGTGCCAGCAGCAGGAGCGACAGGGGGCTTAATTCACCCCTCCACTTT
TRBJ2-3	TRBV7-3	16	NA	NA	CASSLRTGGSTDTQYF	TGTGCCAGCAGCTTAAGGACTGGCGGAAGCACAGATACGCAGTATTTT
TRBJ1-2	TRBV5-4	15	TRBD1	NA	CASSLGQGASYGYTF	TGTGCCAGCAGCTTGGGGCAGGGGGCCAGCTATGGCTACACCTTC
TRBJ2-7	TRBV27	16	TRBD2	NA	CASSPTLSGVLYEQYF	TGTGCCAGCAGTCCAACCCTTAGCGGGGTACTCTACGAGCAGTACTTC
TRBJ2-1	TRBV19	17	TRBD2	NA	CASSPLMREGSYNEQFF	TGTGCCAGTAGTCCTCTTATGCGGGAGGGCTCCTACAATGAGCAGTTCTTC
TRBJ2-4	TRBV2	16	NA	NA	CASKQGGTIIKNIQYF	TGTGCCAGCAAACAGGGAGGCACAATAATCAAAAACATTCAGTACTTC
TRBJ1-3	TRBV7-2	14	NA	NA	CASSLVSAGNTIYF	TGTGCCAGCAGCTTAGTTTCGGCTGGAAACACCATATATTTT
TRBJ2-7	TRBV7-9	15	TRBD2	NA	CASNTGLAGFSEQYF	TGTGCCAGCAATACAGGTCTAGCGGGATTCTCCGAGCAGTACTTC
TRBJ2-2	TRBV19	15	NA	once	CASSIGRTYSGELFF	TGTGCCAGTAGTATTGGGAGGACATACTCCGGGGAGCTGTTTTTT
TRBJ2-7	TRBV5-1	15	TRBD1	NA	CASSRMGQGSYEQYF	TGCGCCAGCAGCCGCATGGGACAGGGCTCCTACGAGCAGTACTTC
TRBJ2-6	TRBV6-6	15	NA	NA	CASSYSSAGANVLTF	TGTGCCAGCAGTTACTCTTCCGCTGGGGCCAACGTCCTGACTTTC
TRBJ2-1	TRBV19	14	TRBD2	NA	CASSSGLAGNEQFF	TGTGCCAGTAGTTCGGGACTAGCGGGAAATGAGCAGTTCTTC
TRBJ2-5	TRBV15	17	TRBD2	once	CATSRDQVAGISETQYF	TGTGCCACCAGCAGAGATCAGGTAGCGGGAATATCAGAGACCCAGTACTTC
TRBJ2-2	TRBV7-2	14	NA	NA	CASSRLSAVGELFF	TGTGCCAGCAGCCGCCTTAGCGCGGTCGGGGAGCTGTTTTTT
TRBJ2-1	TRBV7-2	17	TRBD2	few	CASSQQALAGGRNEQFF	TGTGCCAGCAGCCAACAAGCACTAGCGGGGGGGCGTAATGAGCAGTTCTTC
TRBJ2-2	TRBV7-2	16	TRBD2	NA	CASSPQGLAVTGELFF	TGTGCCAGCAGCCCCCAGGGACTAGCGGTCACCGGGGAGCTGTTTTTT
TRBJ1-1	TRBV9	17	TRBD1	NA	CASSPPPWDRMNTEAFF	TGTGCCAGCAGCCCTCCCCCATGGGACAGGATGAACACTGAAGCTTTCTTT
TRBJ2-7	TRBV29-1	12	NA	NA	CSAEGETYEQYF	TGCAGCGCCGAAGGGGAAACCTACGAGCAGTACTTC
TRBJ1-4	TRBV2	15	NA	NA	CASSESGTANEKLFF	TGTGCCAGCAGTGAATCAGGGACGGCTAATGAAAAACTGTTTTTT
TRBJ1-2	TRBV9	16	NA	NA	CASSVENTGFSYGYTF	TGTGCCAGCAGCGTAGAAAATACAGGATTCTCCTATGGCTACACCTTC
TRBJ2-4	TRBV5-5	13	NA	NA	CASSLGLENIQYF	TGTGCCAGCAGCTTGGGGCTGGAAAACATTCAGTACTTC
TRBJ2-7	TRBV2	14	NA	once	CASSDSFRAWEQYF	TGTGCCAGCAGTGATAGTTTCAGGGCTTGGGAGCAGTACTTC